What follows is one T cell receptor beta chain and its context. Its recognized antigen is unknown. It has no much larger one-base neighbor in the sample; base qualities were not kept. Including cysteine and phenylalanine, the CDR3 has 15 amino acids. Left in the record is the CDR3 DNA by itself, 45 bases read in frame from the first base. V and J are trimmed by 2 bases and 5 bases, and the gene matches miss 5 bases of the junction. CDR1 LNHDA and CDR2 SQIVND were looked up in the germline V gene (reference sequence). TCRbeta CDR3 regions were amplified from genomic DNA by means of the immunoSEQ Assay, a bias-controlled multiplex PCR. The original pipeline was this. The number of nucleated cells in each sample was estimated from the amplification of reference gene primers within the assay. To quantify the absolute abundance of each unique TCRbeta CDR3 rearrangement, sequence reads were collapsed and filtered. For each sample, productive Simpson clonality was calculated as the square root of Simpson's diversity index over productive rearrangements. The immuneACCESS repertoire file appears here via TCRdb, limited to in-frame rearrangements. These files lack a portion of the clones; in checked studies, under half of the deficit traces to unresolved V genes, and the cause of the others is not known. The DNA was the basis for D and trimming; V, J and clone size are from that table. The sample profile shows 140,000 to 150,000 clones; roughly 80% of them were found once. The ten most abundant clones make up around 3.7% of the sample.

Samples from volunteer blood donors who had recovered from COVID-19 were contributed by a second Seattle source. Whole blood was collected in K2EDTA tubes by collaborating institutions according to the institutions' own protocols. For TCRbeta analysis, collaborator samples were shipped as frozen whole blood, as isolated PBMCs, or as DNA extracted from either sample type. The data originate from a study of blood T cell repertoires in COVID-19 (dated by TCRdb to between 2020 and 2021). Notes on the research overall: Collaborator samples came from the United States, Italy and Spain and covered acute and convalescent phases of COVID-19. The material from the prospective study consisted of cDNA or gDNA derived from T cells, B-cell-depleted T cells, or PBMCs. Deeply sampled blood TCRbeta repertoires from subjects exposed to, actively infected with, or recovered from COVID-19 were included in the dataset. The repertoires were released in a freely available public database meant as a resource for research on the immune response to SARS-CoV-2. The samples were drawn from two sources: the first 160 participants of the ongoing ImmuneRACE study, and over 1,000 subjects contributed by 6 global collaborators. Nearly every sample came with metadata listing a de-identified subject ID, COVID-19 status, age in years and sex. HLA class I and class II types, where available, came from metadata supplied by the sample provider rather than from assay-based typing.

What the research found in general, with its limitations: Clinical and demographic metadata were provided uncurated, with the amount varying by source and participant.

The specimen was peripheral blood. This receptor was obtained from a man aged 70 or older who had recovered from COVID-19. The V and J genes are TRBV19 and TRBJ2-7; 11 bases in between match TRBD2. The bases read TGTGCCAGTAGTATAAAACTAGCGGGGGTCCACGAGCAGTACTTC. Its amino acids are CASSIKLAGVHEQYF.